The rows below give T cell receptor beta chains drawn from one sample of a study of blood T cell repertoires in COVID-19. Generated by immunoSEQ multiplex PCR, the TCRdb table keeps only in-frame clones and is missing some. This sample has about 310,000 clones, with more than 75% found just once. Sequences were obtained from peripheral blood. Every receptor here comes from a man aged 45-60 years with active or convalescent COVID-19. CDR3s include the opening cysteine and the closing phenylalanine or tryptophan. D genes are given only for firm matches. Some rows mark clone size as missing; the rest say once, few, many or name a class of expanded clone.

TRBD2,TRBV28,TRBJ2-4,once,TGTGCCAGTACGAGGACTAGCGGGAGTATGGCCAAAAACATTCAGTACTTC,CASTRTSGSMAKNIQYF
-,TRBV5-1,TRBJ2-1,-,TGCGCCAGCAGCTTGGTCCCAGTCTACAATGAGCAGTTCTTC,CASSLVPVYNEQFF
-,TRBV29-1,TRBJ1-5,-,TGCAGCGTTGAAGGGGGCCCCAGGAGCAATCAGCCCCAGCATTTT,CSVEGGPRSNQPQHF
-,TRBV3-1/TRBV3-2,TRBJ2-7,-,TGTGCCAGCAGCCAAGCAGGGGAATACGAGCAGTACTTC,CASSQAGEYEQYF
-,TRBV6-6,TRBJ2-3,-,TGTGCCAGCAGCCCGCCTGGGCCGCCTTTTTCGGATACGCAGTATTTT,CASSPPGPPFSDTQYF
-,TRBV9,TRBJ2-3,once,TGTGCCAGCAGCGGCGGGCGAGATACGCAGTATTTT,CASSGGRDTQYF
-,TRBV6-5,TRBJ2-3,once,TGTGCCAGCAGTTACAATTACAGGGATACGCAGTATTTT,CASSYNYRDTQYF
-,TRBV5-5,TRBJ1-2,-,TGTGCCAGCAGCTTGGCTGGGAGGGGTCTGTGGGGCTACACCTTC,CASSLAGRGLWGYTF
TRBD1,TRBV3-1/TRBV3-2,TRBJ1-2,-,TGTGCCAGCAGCGAAGCGGGACAGGGGGCGCAGGGCTACACCTTC,CASSEAGQGAQGYTF
-,TRBV7-3,TRBJ2-1,once,TGTGCCAGCAGCTTAATGGGGCTAGTCCCTGAGCAGTTCTTC,CASSLMGLVPEQFF
TRBD1,TRBV7-2,TRBJ2-3,-,TGTGCCAGCAGCTTTGACAGGGGTACAGATACGCAGTATTTT,CASSFDRGTDTQYF
-,TRBV5-1,TRBJ1-6,-,TGCGCCAGCAGCTTAGGACAGTATAATTCACCCCTCCACTTT,CASSLGQYNSPLHF
TRBD2,TRBV6-5,TRBJ2-1,-,TGTGCCAGCAGTTGGGCGGGGGGCCTCGATGAGCAGTTCTTC,CASSWAGGLDEQFF
TRBD1,TRBV5-1,TRBJ2-3,-,TGCGCCAGCAGCCCCGTCCCGGGACAGGGGACGGCGCAGTATTTT,CASSPVPGQGTAQYF